This entry concerns a single TCR beta chain. Its cognate antigen is unknown. These data originate in a study of T cell responses to AZD1222 COVID-19 vaccine. Whole-study findings and limits: Sampled repertoires all dated from after the peak T cell response. CD4 TCRs associated with vaccination spanned spike, dominating at 160-218 and 743-854. Possibly, clonal diversity was underestimated; donors were largely white British and included more females.

TCRdb keeps only in-frame clones here, not all; method: immunoSEQ multiplex PCR. The sample contains 100,000 or so clones, approximately 91% of which appear only once. The CDR3 extends over 15 amino acids. The V gene's germline CDR1 is MNHEY and CDR2 SVGAGI. V lost 6 bases and J lost 2, with 14 bases in between. The chain has TRBV6-5 and TRBJ2-1; D uncertain. This TCR came from an adult in good health. This specimen consisted of peripheral blood, obtained on day 0 of AZD1222 vaccination. The CDR3 sequence: CASRIEPRTYNEQFF. The CDR3 nucleotides read TGTGCCAGCAGAATAGAACCCCGGACCTACAATGAGCAGTTCTTC.